The clone carrying this TCR beta chain was observed once. As handled by the study authors: Scientists estimated how many nucleated cells there were by amplifying reference gene primers. The repertoire was sequenced with immunoSEQ multiplex PCR; TCRdb's copy has only in-frame clones and lacks some. V and J calls and clone size are those listed in that table; D and trimming were worked out from the DNA. The table has over 130,000 clones, over 80% seen once. The data are from a study of blood T cell repertoires in COVID-19. Study information: Sites across the United States, Italy and Spain contributed samples from acute and convalescent COVID-19.

V gave up 5 bases and J gave up 5 bases; unmatched junction bases: 3. Germline V gene lookup returns CDR1 SGHTA and CDR2 FQGTGA. The CDR3 is 15 residues long. The source material was peripheral blood. The clonotype comes from a young man with COVID-19, enrolled during active disease. J is TRBJ2-3 and V is TRBV7-3, with TRBD2 matching 14 bases. The CDR3 region has the DNA TGTGCCAGCAGCCCCGGGACTAGCGGGGGAGATACGCAGTATTTT. It codes for CASSPGTSGGDTQYF.